The 32 T cell receptor beta chains below all came from one sample that was sequenced in a study of T cells after yellow fever vaccination. TCRdb ran MiXCR on the 5' RACE reads and lists one entry per CDR3 protein. The data show under 300,000 distinct CDR3 sequences, 10% to 15% seen once. Specimen: CD4+ T cells sorted from PBMCs, collected 45 days after the yellow fever booster vaccination. The source is a young man who received the YFV17D yellow fever vaccine.

The chain's CDR3 is CSVGSGNTIYF. CDR3 nucleotide sequence: TGCAGCGTAGGCTCTGGAAACACCATATATTTT. The gene calls are TRBV20-1 and TRBJ1-3; D is unclear. Germline-derived CDR1 and CDR2 are DFQATT and SNEGSKA (reference sequence). The CDR3 covers 11 residues.

This clonotype has only a few counts. The J gene is TRBJ2-3, the V gene TRBV5-8; the D gene is possibly TRBD1 (6 bases). Germline CDR1 SGHTS, CDR2 YDEGEE. V was clipped by 4 bases and J by 2 bases, with 11 bases between them. The CDR3 loop spans 14 amino acids. The DNA for the CDR3 is TGTGCCAGCAGCATCGGACAGAACACAGATACGCAGTATTTT. Its translation: CASSIGQNTDTQYF.

This clonotype has a handful of counts. This chain joins TRBV15 and TRBJ2-2, with D tentatively TRBD1 (6 bases). Germline V gene lookup returns CDR1 LNHNV and CDR2 YYDKDF (reference sequence). The CDR3 sequence is 14 residues long. Trimming removed 4 bases from V and 6 bases from J, with 12 bases in between. The CDR3 sequence is CATSKDRGAGELFF. In nucleotides, the CDR3 is TGTGCCACCAGCAAGGACAGAGGAGCCGGGGAGCTGTTTTTT.

This clonotype was counted a few times. J is TRBJ2-1 and V is TRBV7-2; 8 positions match TRBD2. V lost 2 bases and J lost 7; bases outside the gene matches: 4. The V gene's germline CDR1 is SGHTA and CDR2 FQGNSA. The CDR3 covers 14 residues. CDR3 DNA: TGTGCCAGCAGCTTAAAAGCGGGGGAGAATGAGCAGTTCTTC. This codes for CASSLKAGENEQFF.

As DNA, the CDR3 is TGCGCCAGCAGATACCAGGGCCCCCAAGAGACCCAGTACTTC. Protein product: CASRYQGPQETQYF. V usage is TRBV5-1 and J usage is TRBJ2-5; TRBD1 might be the D (5 bases). The germline gives CDR1 SGHRS, CDR2 YFSETQ. Between the trimmed V and J ends, which lost 5 bases and 1 base, there was a span of 12 bases. This CDR3 is 14 amino acids long.

This clonotype was detected only a few times. The V and J genes are TRBV11-2 and TRBJ2-6; tentatively, D is TRBD1 (5 bases). Trimming stripped 5 bases from V and 4 bases from J, with 12 bases between. CDR3 length: 15 amino acids. Germline-derived CDR1 and CDR2 are SGHAT and FQNNGV. The CDR3 protein is CASSLDIPGANVLTF. In DNA, the CDR3 is TGTGCCAGCAGCCTGGACATTCCCGGGGCCAACGTCCTGACTTTC. The full variable domain, its missing parts supplied by reference TRBV11-2 and TRBJ2-6, is EAGVAQSPRYKIIEKRQSVAFWCNPISGHATLYWYQQILGQGPKLLIQFQNNGVVDDSQLPKDRFSAERLKGVDSTLKIQPAKLEDSAVYLCASSLDIPGANVLTFGAGSRLTVL.

This clonotype was recorded many times. The chain employs TRBV7-2 and TRBJ1-2; TRBD1 agrees at 7 bases. J lost 4 bases, V lost 5 bases, and 4 bases had no gene match. Looked up from germline, CDR1 is SGHTA and CDR2 is FQGNSA. There are 13 residues in the CDR3. CDR3 in amino acids: CASSPRGGYGYTF. CDR3 DNA sequence: TGTGCCAGCAGCCCCAGGGGGGGCTATGGCTACACCTTC. The full variable domain, completed using reference TRBV7-2 and TRBJ1-2, is GAGVSQSPSNKVTEKGKDVELRCDPISGHTALYWYRQSLGQGLEFLIYFQGNSAPDKSGLPSDRFSAERTGGSVSTLTIQRTQQEDSAVYLCASSPRGGYGYTFGSGTRLTVV.

The chain is built from TRBV5-5 and TRBJ2-4; maybe TRBD2 (5 bases). The CDR3 extends over 14 amino acids. V lost 4 bases and J 5 bases, leaving 13 bases between the germline ends. The germline V gene has CDR1 SGHKS and CDR2 YYEKEE (reference sequence). The CDR3 is CASSPGYTQNIQYF. CDR3 in DNA: TGTGCCAGCAGCCCGGGATACACTCAAAACATTCAGTACTTC.

The V call is TRBV7-2, the J call TRBJ1-5; D remains ambiguous. V was clipped by 3 bases and J by 3 bases, with 9 bases between them. The germline gives CDR1 SGHTA, CDR2 FQGNSA. This CDR3 comprises 14 residues. This CDR3 is CASSFGPHNQPQHF. The DNA of the CDR3 is TGTGCCAGCAGCTTCGGGCCCCACAATCAGCCCCAGCATTTT.

In its sample, this clonotype was seen many times. The chain carries TRBV7-2 and TRBJ2-7; maybe TRBD2 (6 bases). CDR1 and CDR2 (germline): SGHTA, FQGNSA. With 5 bases removed from V and 5 bases from J, the gap between germline ends came to 19 bases. The CDR3 totals 15 residues. This CDR3 is CASSLARDLKNEQYF. CDR3 bases: TGTGCCAGCAGCCTGGCGCGGGACCTGAAGAACGAGCAGTACTTC.

This rearrangement joins TRBV7-2 to TRBJ2-1, with 7 bases lining up with TRBD2. CDR3 length: 13 amino acids. The germline V gene has CDR1 SGHTA and CDR2 FQGNSA. V dropped 8 bases and J dropped 6; count of bases not matched to a gene: 7. The DNA for the CDR3 is TGTGCCAGCCTCCGGGGAGGGTTCAATGAGCAGTTCTTC. Its protein is CASLRGGFNEQFF.

A few counts support this clonotype. Given the absence of the conserved phenylalanine or tryptophan at the CDR3 end, a read error is likely. No DNA is shown, since the ends of the CDR3 on it are uncertain; the CDR3 is the one TCRdb lists. The chain joins TRBV12-3 or TRBV12-4 to TRBJ2-3; the D call TRBD2 from the table was never checked on the DNA. Termini included, the CDR3 measures 11 amino acids. CDR3: CASSSLDIPSL.

This rearrangement joins TRBV28 to TRBJ2-5, with D possibly being TRBD1 (6 bases). V dropped 5 bases and J dropped 4 bases, with 14 bases sitting between them. CDR1 MDHEN and CDR2 SYDVKM come from the germline V gene. The length of the CDR3 is 14 residues. For the CDR3, the DNA is TGTGCCAGCAGTCCCCCGGACAGCCGAGAGACCCAGTACTTC. Translating it yields CASSPPDSRETQYF.

A few counts support this clonotype. This rearrangement joins TRBV5-1 to TRBJ2-1; TRBD1 or TRBD2 may be the D gene (5 bases each). Between the trimmed V and J ends, which lost 1 base and 15 bases, there was a span of 17 bases. CDR1 is SGHRS, CDR2 YFSETQ, per germline. The CDR3 loop spans 13 amino acids. CDR3 coding DNA: TGCGCCAGCAGCTTGACCGGGGCTACCCGTGGGTTCTTC. This encodes CASSLTGATRGFF.

The chain carries TRBV9 and TRBJ2-3; a possible D gene is TRBD2 (6 bases). The CDR3 has 15 amino acids. The ends were cut back, 0 bases at V and 2 bases at J, with 10 bases in the middle. CDR1 and CDR2 (germline): SGDLS, YYNGEE. Written as DNA, the CDR3 is TGTGCCAGCAGCGTAGTCACGGGAGCCACAGATACGCAGTATTTT. Translation gives CASSVVTGATDTQYF.

This clonotype has only a few counts. The rearrangement links TRBV20-1 to TRBJ2-7; D is perhaps TRBD1 or TRBD2 (5 bases each). This CDR3 contains 14 residues. Trimming removed 5 bases from V and 6 bases from J, with 20 bases in between. Germline V lookup: CDR1 DFQATT, CDR2 SNEGSKA (reference sequence). The CDR3 spells CSAEPGPNKREQYF. Written as DNA, the CDR3 is TGCAGTGCTGAACCGGGACCGAATAAGCGCGAGCAGTACTTC.

This clonotype came up a few times. The chain links TRBV5-1 to TRBJ2-4, with TRBD2 matching over 7 bases. The V segment lost 4 bases and the J segment 0 bases; nucleotides outside the gene matches: 10. The CDR3 runs to 17 residues. Germline V gene sequence: CDR1 SGHRS, CDR2 YFSETQ. The CDR3 here is CASSSPAGSLAKNIQYF. The CDR3 DNA sequence: TGCGCCAGCAGCAGTCCAGCGGGATCGCTAGCCAAAAACATTCAGTACTTC.

As concerns this clonotype: A single base separates this from a much larger clone, so it may be a read error. This rearrangement joins TRBV7-9 to TRBJ1-2; D may be TRBD1 (6 bases). This CDR3 spans 12 amino acids. Germline V gives CDR1 SEHNR, CDR2 FQNEAQ (reference sequence). The V gene lost 5 bases and the J gene lost 4 bases, with 8 bases spanning the gap. Here the CDR3 reads CASSMTGYGYTF. The DNA for the CDR3 is TGTGCCAGCAGCATGACAGGCTATGGCTACACCTTC.

This clonotype was recorded a few times. J is TRBJ1-5 and V is TRBV6-5, with D tentatively TRBD1 (5 bases). This CDR3 comprises 16 residues. Trimming left V 0 bases short and J 6 bases short, with 15 bases between. From germline, CDR1 is MNHEY and CDR2 SVGAGI. CDR3 nucleotide sequence: TGTGCCAGCAGTTACTCGTTGCCAGGGAACGGTCAGCCCCAGCATTTT. Translation gives CASSYSLPGNGQPQHF.

This clonotype was counted once. V and J are TRBV24-1 and TRBJ2-2, with D possibly matching TRBD1 (5 bases). The germline V gene encodes CDR1 KGHDR and CDR2 SFDVKD. CDR3 length: 14 amino acids. Trimming stripped 7 bases from V and 6 bases from J, with 14 bases between. CDR3 sequence: CATRDQGLAGELFF. The CDR3 DNA reads TGTGCCACCAGAGATCAGGGTTTAGCCGGGGAGCTGTTTTTT.

The rearrangement joins TRBV2 to TRBJ2-3, with D uncertain. The CDR3 consists of 13 residues. With 4 bases removed from V and 4 bases from J, the gap between germline ends came to 9 bases. CDR1 is SNHLY, CDR2 FYNNEI, per germline. In nucleotides, the CDR3 is TGTGCCAGCAGTGTTGGCCAAGCAGATACGCAGTATTTT. As protein: CASSVGQADTQYF.

V gene TRBV5-1 combines with J gene TRBJ1-1; D is possibly TRBD1 (5 bases). V gave up 6 bases and J gave up 5 bases, with 17 bases separating them. There are 14 residues in the CDR3. Germline lookup yields CDR1 SGHRS and CDR2 YFSETQ. The CDR3 sequence is CASTLDGGGTEAFF. DNA for the CDR3: TGCGCCAGCACACTGGACGGCGGGGGAACTGAAGCTTTCTTT.

This clonotype was seen a handful of times. The chain combines TRBV20-1 with TRBJ1-5; D possibly corresponds to TRBD1 (5 bases). The germline V and J ends were trimmed by 3 bases and 9 bases, with 15 bases remaining between them. The germline CDR1 and CDR2 sequences are DFQATT and SNEGSKA (reference sequence). CDR3 length equals 13 residues. This chain's CDR3 is CSASDRGRGPQHF. In nucleotides, the CDR3 is TGCAGTGCTAGCGACAGAGGTCGGGGGCCCCAGCATTTT.

Many counts were recorded for this clonotype. The CDR3 is CSARDGTTPREQFF. The CDR3 DNA is TGCAGTGCTAGAGATGGGACGACCCCTCGGGAGCAGTTCTTC. The rearrangement links TRBV20-1 to TRBJ2-1; D tentatively fits TRBD1 or TRBD2 (5 bases each). CDR1 DFQATT and CDR2 SNEGSKA come from the germline V gene (reference sequence). The V end lost 0 bases, the J end lost 10 bases, and 16 bases lay between the germline ends. CDR3 length equals 14 residues.

This clonotype was detected a few times. This chain links TRBV5-6 with TRBJ2-3; no reliable D call. Germline V gene sequence: CDR1 SGHDT, CDR2 YYEEEE. V lost 5 bases, J lost 2 bases, and 12 bases lay in between. The length of the CDR3 is 14 residues. CDR3 nucleotide sequence: TGTGCCAGCAGACCGTCCCGGACCACAGATACGCAGTATTTT. Amino acids: CASRPSRTTDTQYF.

This rearrangement joins TRBV12-3 or TRBV12-4 to TRBJ2-7; a possible D gene is TRBD2 (5 bases). The CDR3 has 12 residues. V was clipped by 3 bases and J by 7 bases, with 10 bases between them. CDR3 sequence (DNA): TGTGCCAGCAGTTTCGTCGGGAAGGAGCAGTACTTC. It translates to CASSFVGKEQYF.

This clonotype was counted between two and nine times. As DNA, the CDR3 is TGTGCCAGCAGCTTAGCGGAGGGCACATACAATGAGCAGTTCTTC. Translation gives CASSLAEGTYNEQFF. The chain joins TRBV7-2 to TRBJ2-1, with TRBD2 as a possible D gene (6 bases). This CDR3 contains 15 residues. Deletions cut 0 bases from V and 4 bases from J, with 10 bases between. From germline, CDR1 is SGHTA and CDR2 FQGNSA.

This clonotype has a handful of counts. The V gene is TRBV5-1, the J gene TRBJ2-5, with 7 bases identical to TRBD1. Per germline, CDR1 SGHRS and CDR2 YFSETQ. The CDR3 is 15 amino acids. With 4 bases clipped from V and 2 bases from J, the junction kept 8 bases outside the gene matches. This chain's CDR3 is CASSRPGTAQETQYF. The CDR3 DNA follows: TGCGCCAGCAGCCGCCCCGGGACAGCTCAAGAGACCCAGTACTTC.

This clonotype was seen only a few times. The chain combines TRBV30 with TRBJ2-7, with TRBD1 matching over 7 bases. Looked up from germline, CDR1 is GTSNPN and CDR2 is SVGIG (reference sequence). The CDR3 has 14 amino acids. The V and J ends lost 2 bases and 7 bases, in that order; junction bases with no gene match: 11. CDR3 sequence: CAWSLGQTSSEQYF. CDR3 sequence (DNA): TGTGCCTGGAGTCTGGGACAGACAAGTTCTGAGCAGTACTTC.

With respect to this clonotype: This may arise from a read error, as a much more abundant clone is one base away. J is TRBJ2-5 and V is TRBV19; 7 bases align to TRBD1. CDR1 and CDR2 from the germline V gene are LNHDA and SQIVND (reference sequence). CDR3 length: 15 residues. J lost 4 bases, V lost 5 bases, and 10 bases had no gene match. The CDR3 nucleotides read TGTGCCAGTAGTCCGATACCAGGGGGTATAGAGACCCAGTACTTC. This codes for CASSPIPGGIETQYF.

This clonotype was observed once. The rearrangement joins TRBV5-1 to TRBJ2-1; D is perhaps TRBD1 or TRBD2 (5 bases each). The CDR3 has 12 amino acids. Trimming shortened V by 4 bases and J by 8 bases, and 10 bases separated the two germline ends. Looked up from germline, CDR1 is SGHRS and CDR2 is YFSETQ. CDR3 protein: CASSHLGHEQFF. The CDR3 DNA follows: TGCGCCAGCAGCCATCTGGGACATGAGCAGTTCTTC.

This clonotype has ten or more counts. This chain uses TRBV20-1 with TRBJ2-1, with 9 positions matching TRBD1. The CDR3 length is 13 residues. V lost 4 bases and J lost 4; bases outside the gene matches: 2. The germline V gene has CDR1 DFQATT and CDR2 SNEGSKA (reference sequence). CDR3 loop: CSATGQGYNEQFF. DNA of the CDR3: TGCAGTGCTACGGGACAGGGATACAATGAGCAGTTCTTC.